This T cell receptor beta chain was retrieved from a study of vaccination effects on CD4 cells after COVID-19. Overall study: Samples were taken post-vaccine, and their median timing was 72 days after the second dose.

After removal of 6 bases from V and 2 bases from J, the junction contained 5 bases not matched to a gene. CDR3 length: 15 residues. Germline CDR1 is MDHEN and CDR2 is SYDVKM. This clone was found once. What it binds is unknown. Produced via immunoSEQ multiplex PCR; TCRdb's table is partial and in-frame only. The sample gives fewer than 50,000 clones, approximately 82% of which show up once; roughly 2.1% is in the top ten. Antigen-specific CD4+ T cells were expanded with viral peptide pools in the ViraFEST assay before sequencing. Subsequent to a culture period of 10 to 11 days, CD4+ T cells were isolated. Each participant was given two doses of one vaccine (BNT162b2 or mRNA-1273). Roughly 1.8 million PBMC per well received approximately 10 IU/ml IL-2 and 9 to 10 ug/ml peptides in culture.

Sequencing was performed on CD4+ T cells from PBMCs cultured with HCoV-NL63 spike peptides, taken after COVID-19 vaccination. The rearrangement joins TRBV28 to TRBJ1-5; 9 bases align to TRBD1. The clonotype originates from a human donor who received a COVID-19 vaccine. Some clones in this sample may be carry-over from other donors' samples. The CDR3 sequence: CASSDRTGGNQPQHF. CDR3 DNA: TGTGCCAGCAGCGACCGGACAGGGGGCAATCAGCCCCAGCATTTT.